Following are 5 T cell receptor beta chains from one sample sequenced in a study of blood T cells in healthy people across ages. With a J-beta primer mix and a sample-barcoded 5' primer, a second PCR ran about 7 to 12 cycles. MiXCR, run by TCRdb on the 5' RACE reads, gives a single entry per CDR3 protein. The sample has around 700,000 distinct CDR3 sequences; 20% to 25% are singletons. A further study also used this sample, focusing on T cells of mothers and their children.

Input material: blood. The receptors here all came from a boy between 10 and 17 years old in good health.

The DNA for the CDR3 is TGTGCCAGCAGCGCGTGGGGGGCAAGCCCAGATACGCAGTATTTT. It specifies CASSAWGASPDTQYF. The V gene is TRBV7-9, the J gene TRBJ2-3; D could derive from TRBD1 or TRBD2 (6 bases each). The CDR3 spans 15 residues. The V gene's germline CDR1 is SEHNR and CDR2 FQNEAQ (reference sequence). V lost 5 bases and J lost 4, with 16 bases in between.

This chain uses TRBV21-1 with TRBJ2-1; TRBD1 was called by the table and not checked on the DNA. The J call may not be correct, given that the DNA end is closer to TRBJ2-5. TRBV21-1 represents a pseudogene. This CDR3 spans 16 amino acids. The CDR3 region is CASSKLTRDRGETQYF. CDR3 sequence (DNA): TGTGCCAGCAGCAAATTAACAAGGGACAGGGGAGAGACCCAGTACTTC.

The rearrangement uses TRBV29-1 and TRBJ2-7, with D unresolved. This CDR3 has 12 amino acids. The V and J ends lost 4 bases and 0 bases respectively, with 7 bases between them. Germline CDR1 is SQVTM and CDR2 is ANQGSEA. As DNA, the CDR3 is TGCAGCGTTGCATTTTTCTCCTACGAGCAGTACTTC. Its translation is CSVAFFSYEQYF.

Only a few counts were recorded for this clonotype. This chain connects TRBV7-9 to TRBJ2-5, with a weak D call TRBD1 (6 bases). Between the trimmed V and J ends, which lost 6 bases and 1 base, there was a span of 12 bases. The CDR3 is 14 amino acids. Germline V gene data show CDR1 as SEHNR and CDR2 as FQNEAQ (reference sequence). The CDR3 loop reads CASRPGQLQETQYF. CDR3 coding DNA: TGTGCCAGCAGACCTGGACAGCTCCAAGAGACCCAGTACTTC.

The sample holds a few counts of this clonotype. The CDR3 sequence: CASSKDRGNQPQHF. The CDR3 DNA reads TGTGCCAGCAGTAAAGACAGGGGCAATCAGCCCCAGCATTTT. This chain links TRBV2 with TRBJ1-5; TRBD1 matches at 7 bases. This CDR3 spans 14 amino acids. V trimming: 5 bases; J trimming: 2 bases; junction bases outside the gene matches: 3. Germline-derived CDR1 and CDR2 are SNHLY and FYNNEI.